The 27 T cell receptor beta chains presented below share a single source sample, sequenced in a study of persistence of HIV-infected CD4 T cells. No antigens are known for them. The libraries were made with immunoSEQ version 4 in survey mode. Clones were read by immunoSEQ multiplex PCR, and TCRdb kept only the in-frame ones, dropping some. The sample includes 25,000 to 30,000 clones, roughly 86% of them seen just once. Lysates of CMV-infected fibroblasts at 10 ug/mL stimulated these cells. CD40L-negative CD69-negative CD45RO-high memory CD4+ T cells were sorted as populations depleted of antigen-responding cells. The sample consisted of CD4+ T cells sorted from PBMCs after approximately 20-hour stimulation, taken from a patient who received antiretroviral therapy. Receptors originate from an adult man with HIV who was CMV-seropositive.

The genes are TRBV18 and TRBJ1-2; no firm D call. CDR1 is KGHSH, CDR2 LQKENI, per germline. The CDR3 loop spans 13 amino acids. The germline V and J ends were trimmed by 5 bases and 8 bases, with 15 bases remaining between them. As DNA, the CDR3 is TGTGCCAGCTCATCACAGCTCCAGGAGGGCTACACCTTC. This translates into CASSSQLQEGYTF.

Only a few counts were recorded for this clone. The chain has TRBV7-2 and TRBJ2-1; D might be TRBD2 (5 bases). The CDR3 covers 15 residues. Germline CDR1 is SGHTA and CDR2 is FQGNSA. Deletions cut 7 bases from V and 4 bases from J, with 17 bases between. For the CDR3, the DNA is TGTGCCAGCACCGTAGACTCCGGGGTATACAATGAGCAGTTCTTC. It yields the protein CASTVDSGVYNEQFF.

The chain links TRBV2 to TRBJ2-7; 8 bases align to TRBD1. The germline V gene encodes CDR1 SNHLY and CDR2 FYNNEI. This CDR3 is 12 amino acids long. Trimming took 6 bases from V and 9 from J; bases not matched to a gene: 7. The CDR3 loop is CASREDREWQYF. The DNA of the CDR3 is TGTGCCAGCAGGGAGGACAGGGAATGGCAGTACTTC.

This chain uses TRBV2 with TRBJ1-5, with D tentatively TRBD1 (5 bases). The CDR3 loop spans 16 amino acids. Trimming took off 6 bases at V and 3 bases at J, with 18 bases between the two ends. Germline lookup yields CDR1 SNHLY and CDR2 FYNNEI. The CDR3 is CASSLGQGNNNQPQHF. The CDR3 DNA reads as TGTGCCAGCAGCTTGGGTCAGGGTAACAACAATCAGCCCCAGCATTTT.

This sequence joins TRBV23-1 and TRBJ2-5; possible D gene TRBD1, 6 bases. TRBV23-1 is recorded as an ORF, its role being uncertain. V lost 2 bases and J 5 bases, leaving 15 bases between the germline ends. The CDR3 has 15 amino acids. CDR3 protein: CASSQPLTGQETQYF. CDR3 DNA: TGCGCCAGCAGTCAACCCCTGACAGGCCAGGAGACCCAGTACTTC.

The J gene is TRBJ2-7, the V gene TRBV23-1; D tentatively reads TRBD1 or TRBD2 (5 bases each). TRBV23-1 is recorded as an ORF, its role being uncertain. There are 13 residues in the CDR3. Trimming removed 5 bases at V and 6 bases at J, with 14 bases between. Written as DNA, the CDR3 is TGCGCCAGCAGTTCGGGGCCTGAAGGCGAGCAGTACTTC. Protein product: CASSSGPEGEQYF.

This chain's CDR3 is CASKMELIGEQFF. The CDR3 coding sequence is TGTGCCAGCAAGATGGAGCTAATCGGTGAGCAGTTCTTC. The J gene is TRBJ2-1, the V gene TRBV6-5; D call uncertain. The CDR3 length is 13 residues. The germline V gene encodes CDR1 MNHEY and CDR2 SVGAGI. Trimming left V 7 bases short and J 9 bases short, with 16 bases between.

The CDR3 spells CASSQGNQPQHF. In nucleotides, the CDR3 is TGTGCCAGCAGCCAAGGAAATCAGCCCCAGCATTTT. The chain is built from TRBV3-1 (or the pseudogene TRBV3-2) and TRBJ1-5; no firm D call. Looked up from germline, CDR1 is LGHDT and CDR2 is YNNKEL (reference sequence). There are 12 residues in the CDR3. Trimming removed 1 base from V and 4 bases from J, with 2 bases in between.

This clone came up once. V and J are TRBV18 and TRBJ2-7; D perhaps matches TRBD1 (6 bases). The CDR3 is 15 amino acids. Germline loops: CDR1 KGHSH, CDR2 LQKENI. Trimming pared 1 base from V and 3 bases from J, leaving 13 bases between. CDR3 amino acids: CASSPQGTLSYEQYF. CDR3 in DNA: TGTGCCAGCTCACCACAGGGGACACTCAGCTACGAGCAGTACTTC.

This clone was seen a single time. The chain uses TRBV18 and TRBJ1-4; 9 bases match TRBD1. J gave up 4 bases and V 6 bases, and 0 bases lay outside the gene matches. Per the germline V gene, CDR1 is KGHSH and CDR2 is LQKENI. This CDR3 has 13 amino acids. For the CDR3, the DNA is TGTGCCAGCTCGGACAGGGGTAATGAAAAACTGTTTTTT. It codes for CASSDRGNEKLFF. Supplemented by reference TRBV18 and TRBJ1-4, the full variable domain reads NAGVMQNPRHLVRRRGQEARLRCSPMKGHSHVYWYRQLPEEGLKFMVYLQKENIIDESGMPKERFSAEFPKEGPSILRIQQVVRGDSAAYFCASSDRGNEKLFFGSGTQLSVL.

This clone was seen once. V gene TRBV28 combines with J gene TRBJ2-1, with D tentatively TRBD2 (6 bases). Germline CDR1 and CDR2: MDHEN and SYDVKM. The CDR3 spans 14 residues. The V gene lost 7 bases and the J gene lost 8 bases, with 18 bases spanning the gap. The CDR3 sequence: CASNLRRGRDEQFF. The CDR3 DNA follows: TGTGCCAGCAACCTGCGGAGGGGACGGGATGAGCAGTTCTTC.

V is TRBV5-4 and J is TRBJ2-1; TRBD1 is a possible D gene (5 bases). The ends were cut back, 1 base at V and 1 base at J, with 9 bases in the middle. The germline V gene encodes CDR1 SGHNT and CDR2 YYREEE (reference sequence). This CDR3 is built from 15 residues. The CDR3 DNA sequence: TGTGCCAGCAGCTTGACCAGACAGTCCTACAATGAGCAGTTCTTC. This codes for CASSLTRQSYNEQFF.

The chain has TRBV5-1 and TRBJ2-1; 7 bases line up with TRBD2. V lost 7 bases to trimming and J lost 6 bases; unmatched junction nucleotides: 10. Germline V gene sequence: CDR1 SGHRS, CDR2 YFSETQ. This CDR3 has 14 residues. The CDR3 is CASYLGGVPNEQFF. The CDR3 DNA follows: TGCGCCAGCTACCTTGGGGGGGTCCCCAATGAGCAGTTCTTC.

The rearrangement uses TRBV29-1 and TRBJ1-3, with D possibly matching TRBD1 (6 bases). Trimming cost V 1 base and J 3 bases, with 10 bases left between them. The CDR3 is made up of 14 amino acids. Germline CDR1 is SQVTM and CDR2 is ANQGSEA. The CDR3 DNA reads TGCAGCGTTGAAGTACAGGGCCGTGGAAACACCATATATTTT. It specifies CSVEVQGRGNTIYF.

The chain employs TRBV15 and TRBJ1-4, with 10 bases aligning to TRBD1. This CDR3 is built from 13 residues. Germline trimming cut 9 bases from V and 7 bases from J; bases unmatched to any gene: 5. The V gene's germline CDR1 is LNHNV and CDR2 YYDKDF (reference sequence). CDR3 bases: TGTGCCACTACTGACAGGGGGCTTGAAAAACTGTTTTTT. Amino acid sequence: CATTDRGLEKLFF.

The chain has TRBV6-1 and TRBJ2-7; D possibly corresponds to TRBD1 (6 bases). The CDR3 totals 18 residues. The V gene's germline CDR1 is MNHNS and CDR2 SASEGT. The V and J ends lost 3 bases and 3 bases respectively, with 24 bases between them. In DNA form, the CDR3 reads TGTGCCAGCAGTGATTCCCTGGCCAGGTCAGGGGTTCTCTACGAGCAGTACTTC. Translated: CASSDSLARSGVLYEQYF.

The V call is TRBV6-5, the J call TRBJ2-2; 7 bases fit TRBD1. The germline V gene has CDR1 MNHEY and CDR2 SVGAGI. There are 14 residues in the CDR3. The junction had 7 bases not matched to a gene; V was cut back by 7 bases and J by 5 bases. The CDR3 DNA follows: TGTGCCAGCAATCCGGGACAGAATACCGGGGAGCTGTTTTTT. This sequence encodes CASNPGQNTGELFF.

The CDR3 bases are TGTGCCAGCAGCTTGGGGACCACAGATACGCAGTATTTT. It specifies CASSLGTTDTQYF. This rearrangement joins TRBV5-4 to TRBJ2-3; no clear D gene. CDR3 length: 13 residues. V was trimmed by 0 bases and J by 2 bases, leaving 4 bases between them. The germline V gene has CDR1 SGHNT and CDR2 YYREEE (reference sequence).

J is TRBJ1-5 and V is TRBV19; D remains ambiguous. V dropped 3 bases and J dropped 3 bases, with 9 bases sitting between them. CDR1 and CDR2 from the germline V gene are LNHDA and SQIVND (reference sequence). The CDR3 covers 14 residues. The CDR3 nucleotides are TGTGCCAGTAGTATCTCGATAGTCAATCAGCCCCAGCATTTT. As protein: CASSISIVNQPQHF. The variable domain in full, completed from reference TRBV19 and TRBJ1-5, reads DGGITQSPKYLFRKEGQNVTLSCEQNLNHDAMYWYRQDPGQGLRLIYYSQIVNDFQKGDIAEGYSVSREKKESFPLTVTSAQKNPTAFYLCASSISIVNQPQHFGDGTRLSIL.

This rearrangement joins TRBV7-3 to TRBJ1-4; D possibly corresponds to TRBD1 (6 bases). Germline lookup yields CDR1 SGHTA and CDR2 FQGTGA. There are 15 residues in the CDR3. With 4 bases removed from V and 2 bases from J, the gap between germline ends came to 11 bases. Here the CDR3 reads CASSSQGGTNEKLFF. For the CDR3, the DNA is TGTGCCAGCAGCTCTCAAGGGGGTACTAATGAAAAACTGTTTTTT.

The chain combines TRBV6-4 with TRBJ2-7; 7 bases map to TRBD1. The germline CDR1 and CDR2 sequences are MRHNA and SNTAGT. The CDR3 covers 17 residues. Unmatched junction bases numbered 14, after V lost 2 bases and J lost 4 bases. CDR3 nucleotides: TGTGCCAGCAGTGACGGACAGGCACCAACCGTAGATTACGAGCAGTACTTC. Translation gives CASSDGQAPTVDYEQYF.

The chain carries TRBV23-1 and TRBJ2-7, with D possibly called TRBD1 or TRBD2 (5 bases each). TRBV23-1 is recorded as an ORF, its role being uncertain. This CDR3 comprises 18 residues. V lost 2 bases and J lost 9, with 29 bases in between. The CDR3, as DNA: TGCGCCAGCAGTCAAAAAGGGGTAGCGTCTTTGGGGAGATCCGGGCAGTACTTC. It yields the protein CASSQKGVASLGRSGQYF.

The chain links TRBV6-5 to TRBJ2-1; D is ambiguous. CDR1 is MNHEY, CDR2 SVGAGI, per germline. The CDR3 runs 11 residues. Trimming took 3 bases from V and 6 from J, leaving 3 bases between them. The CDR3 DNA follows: TGTGCCAGCAGTTATTTCAATGAGCAGTTCTTC. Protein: CASSYFNEQFF.

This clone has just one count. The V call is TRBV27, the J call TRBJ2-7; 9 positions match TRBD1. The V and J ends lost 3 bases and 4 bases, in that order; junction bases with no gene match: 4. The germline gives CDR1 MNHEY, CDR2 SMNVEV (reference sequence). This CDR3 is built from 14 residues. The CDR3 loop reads CASSFGTGSYEQYF. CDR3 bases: TGTGCCAGCAGTTTTGGGACAGGGAGTTACGAGCAGTACTTC.

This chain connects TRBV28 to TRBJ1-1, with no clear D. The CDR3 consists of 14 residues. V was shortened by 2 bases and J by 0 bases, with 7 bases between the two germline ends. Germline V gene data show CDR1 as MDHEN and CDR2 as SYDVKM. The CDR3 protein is CASSLVLMNTEAFF. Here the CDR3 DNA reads TGTGCCAGCAGTTTAGTACTCATGAACACTGAAGCTTTCTTT.

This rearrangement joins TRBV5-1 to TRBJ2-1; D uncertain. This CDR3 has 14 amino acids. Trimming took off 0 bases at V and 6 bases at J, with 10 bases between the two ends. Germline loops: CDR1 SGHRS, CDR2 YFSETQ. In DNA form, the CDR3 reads TGCGCCAGCAGCTTGGTCAAAAGTCCCAATGAGCAGTTCTTC. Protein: CASSLVKSPNEQFF. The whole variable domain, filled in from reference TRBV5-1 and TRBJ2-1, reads KAGVTQTPRYLIKTRGQQVTLSCSPISGHRSVSWYQQTPGQGLQFLFEYFSETQRNKGNFPGRFSGRQFSNSRSEMNVSTLELGDSALYLCASSLVKSPNEQFFGPGTRLTVL.

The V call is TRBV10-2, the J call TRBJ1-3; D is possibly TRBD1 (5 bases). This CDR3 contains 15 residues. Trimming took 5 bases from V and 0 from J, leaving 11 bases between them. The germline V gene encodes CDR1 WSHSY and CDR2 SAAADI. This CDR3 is CASSSTQGSGNTIYF. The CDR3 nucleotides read TGCGCCAGCAGTTCGACCCAGGGCTCTGGAAACACCATATATTTT.